These T cell receptor beta chains were read from a single sample in a study of T-cell memory formation after mild COVID-19. TCRdb ran MiXCR on the 5' RACE reads and lists one entry per CDR3 protein. Among fewer than 500,000 distinct CDR3 sequences, roughly 23% were seen once, and the ten largest hold around 12%. Sequenced: PBMCs or a T cell subset sorted from them (not recorded which). The receptors here all came from an adult woman who had mild COVID-19 (a few samples of this study predate the infection). Cell type and time point are not known. CDR3s include the opening cysteine and the closing phenylalanine or tryptophan. A D gene is named only where the DNA matches it firmly. The size field is filled for only some rows; it gives once, few, many or a size class.

clone size: -; D gene: -; V gene: TRBV24-1; J gene: TRBJ2-3; CDR3 DNA: TGTGCCACCAGTGAACCGACAGGAGTCACAGATACGCAGTATTTT; CDR3 protein: CATSEPTGVTDTQYF
clone size: -; D gene: -; V gene: TRBV28; J gene: TRBJ1-5; CDR3 DNA: TGTGCCAGCAGAAGCGGGGGGACGCGGCAGCCCCAGCATTTT; CDR3 protein: CASRSGGTRQPQHF
clone size: -; D gene: TRBD1; V gene: TRBV20-1; J gene: TRBJ2-7; CDR3 DNA: TGCAGTGCTATCCCCGACAGGGGGCTAAACGAGCAGTACTTC; CDR3 protein: CSAIPDRGLNEQYF
clone size: few; D gene: -; V gene: TRBV7-6; J gene: TRBJ2-5; CDR3 DNA: TGTGCCAGCAGCTTATTCATAGGGGCGCCGCAAGAGACCCAGTACTTC; CDR3 protein: CASSLFIGAPQETQYF
clone size: few; D gene: -; V gene: TRBV20-1; J gene: TRBJ1-2; CDR3 DNA: TGCAGTGCCCACGACCCCCAAGGGGTTGGCTACACCTTC; CDR3 protein: CSAHDPQGVGYTF
clone size: few; D gene: TRBD2; V gene: TRBV9; J gene: TRBJ2-3; CDR3 DNA: TGTGCCAGCAGCACCGACCCGGGGTCGGTAGCGGGAGGGTCGTACACAGATACGCAGTATTTT; CDR3 protein: CASSTDPGSVAGGSYTDTQYF
clone size: -; D gene: TRBD1; V gene: TRBV5-4; J gene: TRBJ1-4; CDR3 DNA: TGTGCCAGCAGCGCACAGGGGCGGGATGAAAAACTGTTTTTT; CDR3 protein: CASSAQGRDEKLFF
clone size: -; D gene: TRBD1; V gene: TRBV7-9; J gene: TRBJ2-7; CDR3 DNA: TGTGCCAGCAGCTTAGCGCGGCCAGGGGGCAACGAGCAGTACTTC; CDR3 protein: CASSLARPGGNEQYF
clone size: -; D gene: TRBD2; V gene: TRBV11-1; J gene: TRBJ2-1; CDR3 DNA: TGTGCCAGCAGCCTCCCGGCAGGTAGCGGGGGGTACAATGAGCAGTTCTTC; CDR3 protein: CASSLPAGSGGYNEQFF
clone size: -; D gene: -; V gene: TRBV10-3; J gene: TRBJ2-7; CDR3 DNA: TGTGCCATCAGCTTAGGGTCCAGCTACGAGCAGTACTTC; CDR3 protein: CAISLGSSYEQYF
clone size: few; D gene: -; V gene: TRBV27; J gene: TRBJ2-6; CDR3 DNA: TGTGCCAGCAGTCCCCCCGGGGAAGTGGGGAGCGACGGTGGGGCCAACGTCCTGACTTTC; CDR3 protein: CASSPPGEVGSDGGANVLTF
clone size: -; D gene: TRBD1; V gene: TRBV30; J gene: TRBJ1-4; CDR3 DNA: TGTGCCTTATCGCAGGGGGCGGCGAAACTGTTTTTT; CDR3 protein: CALSQGAAKLFF
clone size: few; D gene: -; V gene: TRBV12-3/TRBV12-4; J gene: TRBJ1-4; CDR3 DNA: TGTGCCAGCAGTTTAGGACCCCGGGGGACGTTAAAACTGTTTTTT; CDR3 protein: CASSLGPRGTLKLFF
clone size: few; D gene: TRBD1; V gene: TRBV7-8; J gene: TRBJ2-3; CDR3 DNA: TGTGCCAGCAGCACCCGGACAGGGGGATTCACAGATACGCAGTATTTT; CDR3 protein: CASSTRTGGFTDTQYF
clone size: -; D gene: TRBD1; V gene: TRBV20-1; J gene: TRBJ1-1; CDR3 DNA: TGCAGTGCTAGGGACCGGGACAGGGTGGTTATGGGAACCACTGAAGCTTTCTTT; CDR3 protein: CSARDRDRVVMGTTEAFF
clone size: few; D gene: -; V gene: TRBV10-3; J gene: TRBJ1-1; CDR3 DNA: TGTGCCATCAGTGTTAGGAGGGTAATCGAGAACACTGAAGCTTTCTTT; CDR3 protein: CAISVRRVIENTEAFF
clone size: -; D gene: -; V gene: TRBV9; J gene: TRBJ1-2; CDR3 DNA: TGTGCCAGCAGCGCCGGGGCCTTATATGGCTACACCTTC; CDR3 protein: CASSAGALYGYTF
clone size: few; D gene: -; V gene: TRBV6-5; J gene: TRBJ1-2; CDR3 DNA: TGTGCCAGCAGTTACTCCAGGTCTAGGGGCTACACCTTC; CDR3 protein: CASSYSRSRGYTF
clone size: few; D gene: -; V gene: TRBV6-1; J gene: TRBJ2-1; CDR3 DNA: TGTGCCAGCAGTGACGGCAATGAGCAGTTCTTC; CDR3 protein: CASSDGNEQFF
clone size: -; D gene: -; V gene: TRBV29-1; J gene: TRBJ2-3; CDR3 DNA: TGCAGCGTTGAGAAGCCAGATACGCAGTATTTT; CDR3 protein: CSVEKPDTQYF
clone size: few; D gene: TRBD2; V gene: TRBV6-5; J gene: TRBJ2-3; CDR3 DNA: TGTGCCAGCAGTTACTTTCAGCGGGGGGATACGCAGTATTTT; CDR3 protein: CASSYFQRGDTQYF
clone size: few; D gene: -; V gene: TRBV20-1; J gene: TRBJ1-1; CDR3 DNA: TGCAGTGCTAGGTTCGAGGGGGAGATAGCTTTCTTT; CDR3 protein: CSARFEGEIAFF
clone size: few; D gene: TRBD2; V gene: TRBV4-3; J gene: TRBJ2-7; CDR3 DNA: TGCGCCAGCAGCCAAGGTGCAAGCGGGAGGGCCTTCTCCTACGAGCAGTACTTC; CDR3 protein: CASSQGASGRAFSYEQYF
clone size: few; D gene: -; V gene: TRBV30; J gene: TRBJ2-1; CDR3 DNA: TGTGCCTGGAGTGTTAGGGGGAGGAGCTCCTACAATGAGCAGTTCTTC; CDR3 protein: CAWSVRGRSSYNEQFF
clone size: -; D gene: -; V gene: TRBV15; J gene: TRBJ1-2; CDR3 DNA: TGTGCCACCAGCAGAGAGCGGAAGGGTCTTTATGGCTACACCTTC; CDR3 protein: CATSRERKGLYGYTF
clone size: -; D gene: TRBD1; V gene: TRBV18; J gene: TRBJ2-7; CDR3 DNA: TGTGCCAGCTCACCAGCGGGACAGGTCAACGATCGCGAGCAGTACTTC; CDR3 protein: CASSPAGQVNDREQYF
clone size: few; D gene: TRBD2; V gene: TRBV3-1; J gene: TRBJ2-3; CDR3 DNA: TGTGCCAGCAGCCAAGTACGAGCGGGGGCAGCTACGCAGTATTTT; CDR3 protein: CASSQVRAGAATQYF
clone size: few; D gene: TRBD1; V gene: TRBV12-3/TRBV12-4; J gene: TRBJ2-2; CDR3 DNA: TGTGCCAGCAGTACAGGGGGCGGGGAGCTGTTTTTT; CDR3 protein: CASSTGGGELFF
clone size: -; D gene: TRBD2; V gene: TRBV19; J gene: TRBJ2-7; CDR3 DNA: TGTGCCAGTAGTGGAGGCGGGAGGGCCACCGAGCAGTACTTC; CDR3 protein: CASSGGGRATEQYF
clone size: -; D gene: -; V gene: TRBV18; J gene: TRBJ2-7; CDR3 DNA: TGTGCCAGCTCACCGGGGGACATAGTGAGCGAGCAGTACTTC; CDR3 protein: CASSPGDIVSEQYF
clone size: -; D gene: TRBD2; V gene: TRBV19; J gene: TRBJ2-1; CDR3 DNA: TGTGACAGTAGTATGGCTAGCGGGAGCTCCTACAATGAGCAGTTCTTC; CDR3 protein: CDSSMASGSSYNEQFF
clone size: -; D gene: -; V gene: TRBV7-8; J gene: TRBJ2-7; CDR3 DNA: TGTGCCAGCAGCTTAGCAGGGAACCCCTACGAGCAGTACTTC; CDR3 protein: CASSLAGNPYEQYF
clone size: -; D gene: -; V gene: TRBV3-1; J gene: TRBJ2-5; CDR3 DNA: TGTGCCAGCAGCCAAGACGCGGGGCTCCAAGAGACCCAGTACTTC; CDR3 protein: CASSQDAGLQETQYF
clone size: -; D gene: TRBD1; V gene: TRBV18; J gene: TRBJ1-1; CDR3 DNA: TGTGCCAGCTCCCGCAAGACAGGGACTATGAACACTGAAGCTTTCTTT; CDR3 protein: CASSRKTGTMNTEAFF
clone size: -; D gene: TRBD1; V gene: TRBV29-1; J gene: TRBJ2-3; CDR3 DNA: TGCAGCGTTTTAGCCCTTGAGGGGGCCCGGATTCCAGATACGCAGTATTTT; CDR3 protein: CSVLALEGARIPDTQYF
clone size: many; D gene: -; V gene: TRBV7-2; J gene: TRBJ2-3; CDR3 DNA: TGTGCCAGCAGCTTAAGCTTTGGCGGCACAGATACGCAGTATTTT; CDR3 protein: CASSLSFGGTDTQYF
clone size: many; D gene: TRBD2; V gene: TRBV7-8; J gene: TRBJ2-7; CDR3 DNA: TGCGCCAGCAGCTTGGAAGCGGGAGGGAGTTACGAGCAGTACTTC; CDR3 protein: CASSLEAGGSYEQYF
clone size: few; D gene: TRBD2; V gene: TRBV12-3/TRBV12-4; J gene: TRBJ2-1; CDR3 DNA: TGTGCCAGCATCCTTGGGACTAGCGGGGTCGCCTACAATGAGCAGTTCTTC; CDR3 protein: CASILGTSGVAYNEQFF
clone size: -; D gene: -; V gene: TRBV12-3/TRBV12-4; J gene: TRBJ1-3; CDR3 DNA: TGTGCCAGCAGCCAAGACAGATTCTCTGGAAACACCATATATTTT; CDR3 protein: CASSQDRFSGNTIYF
clone size: few; D gene: TRBD2; V gene: TRBV24-1; J gene: TRBJ2-1; CDR3 DNA: TGTGCCACGGGAACTAGCGGGGATAGCCTCTACAATGAGCAGTTCTTC; CDR3 protein: CATGTSGDSLYNEQFF
clone size: -; D gene: TRBD2; V gene: TRBV12-3/TRBV12-4; J gene: TRBJ2-1; CDR3 DNA: TGTGCCAGCAGTCCTTACCCCGGGGGGGGGGGACCTGAGCAGTTCTTC; CDR3 protein: CASSPYPGGGGPEQFF
clone size: -; D gene: -; V gene: TRBV9; J gene: TRBJ1-5; CDR3 DNA: TGTGCCAGCAGCGTAGGGCCGGGGGCGGACCAGCCCCAGCATTTT; CDR3 protein: CASSVGPGADQPQHF
clone size: -; D gene: -; V gene: TRBV7-3; J gene: TRBJ1-2; CDR3 DNA: TGTGCCAGCAGCGATAGGTCAGCGCCTTATGGCTACACCTTC; CDR3 protein: CASSDRSAPYGYTF
clone size: few; D gene: -; V gene: TRBV20-1; J gene: TRBJ2-7; CDR3 DNA: TGCAGTGCTAGACCGGGACTCTCGGACGAGCAGTACTTC; CDR3 protein: CSARPGLSDEQYF
clone size: few; D gene: -; V gene: TRBV5-1; J gene: TRBJ2-2; CDR3 DNA: TGCGCCAGCAGCTTGGGGCGTAATCGTCTGGACACCGGGGAGCTGTTTTTT; CDR3 protein: CASSLGRNRLDTGELFF
clone size: few; D gene: TRBD1; V gene: TRBV7-2; J gene: TRBJ1-2; CDR3 DNA: TGTGCCAGCAGCTCCCGAACAGGGGGCACTAACTATGGCTACACCTTC; CDR3 protein: CASSSRTGGTNYGYTF
clone size: few; D gene: TRBD2; V gene: TRBV19; J gene: TRBJ2-1; CDR3 DNA: TGTGCCAGTAGAACTAGCGGGACCACCTACAATGAGCAGTTCTTC; CDR3 protein: CASRTSGTTYNEQFF
clone size: few; D gene: TRBD2; V gene: TRBV7-2; J gene: TRBJ2-2; CDR3 DNA: TGTGCCAGCAGCGGGACTAGGTCCGGGGAGCTGTTTTTT; CDR3 protein: CASSGTRSGELFF
clone size: -; D gene: TRBD1; V gene: TRBV6-5; J gene: TRBJ2-3; CDR3 DNA: TGTGCCAGGGGACAGCCCACAGATACGCAGTATTTT; CDR3 protein: CARGQPTDTQYF
clone size: -; D gene: TRBD2; V gene: TRBV5-1; J gene: TRBJ2-7; CDR3 DNA: TGCGCCAGCAGCCACCGCGGGGGGTCTAGCGGGAGTGGCTTTTACGAGCAGTACTTC; CDR3 protein: CASSHRGGSSGSGFYEQYF
clone size: -; D gene: -; V gene: TRBV4-1; J gene: TRBJ1-2; CDR3 DNA: TGCGCCAGCAGCCAAGTTCCCGTGGGGGGAGAGCTCCGCGGCTATGGCTACACCTTC; CDR3 protein: CASSQVPVGGELRGYGYTF
clone size: -; D gene: TRBD2; V gene: TRBV5-6; J gene: TRBJ2-3; CDR3 DNA: TGTGCCAGCAGCTTGTCACTAGCGGTTATCACAGATACGCAGTATTTT; CDR3 protein: CASSLSLAVITDTQYF
clone size: many; D gene: -; V gene: TRBV15; J gene: TRBJ1-2; CDR3 DNA: TGTGCCACCAGCGGGCAAGGACACCGAAGGGGCTACACCTTC; CDR3 protein: CATSGQGHRRGYTF